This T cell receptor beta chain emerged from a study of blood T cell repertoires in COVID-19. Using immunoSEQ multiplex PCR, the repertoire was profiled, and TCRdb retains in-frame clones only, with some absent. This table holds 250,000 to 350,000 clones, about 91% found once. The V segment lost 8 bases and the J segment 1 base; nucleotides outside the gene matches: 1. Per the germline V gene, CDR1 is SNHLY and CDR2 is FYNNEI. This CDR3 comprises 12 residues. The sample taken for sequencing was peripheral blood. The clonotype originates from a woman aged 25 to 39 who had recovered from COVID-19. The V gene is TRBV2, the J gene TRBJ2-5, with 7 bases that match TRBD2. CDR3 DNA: TGTGCCAGCGGGAGGGCCCAAGAGACCCAGTACTTC. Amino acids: CASGRAQETQYF.